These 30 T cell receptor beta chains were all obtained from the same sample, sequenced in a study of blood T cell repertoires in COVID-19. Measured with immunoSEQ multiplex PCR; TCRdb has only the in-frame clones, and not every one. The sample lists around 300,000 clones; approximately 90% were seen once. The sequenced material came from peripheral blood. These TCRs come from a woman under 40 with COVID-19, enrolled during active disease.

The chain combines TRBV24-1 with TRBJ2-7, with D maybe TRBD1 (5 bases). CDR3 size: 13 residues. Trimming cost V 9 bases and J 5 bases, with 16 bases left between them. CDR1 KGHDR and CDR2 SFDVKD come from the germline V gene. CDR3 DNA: TGTGCCACCTCAAGCTCTTTCAGGGACGAGCAGTACTTC. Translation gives CATSSSFRDEQYF.

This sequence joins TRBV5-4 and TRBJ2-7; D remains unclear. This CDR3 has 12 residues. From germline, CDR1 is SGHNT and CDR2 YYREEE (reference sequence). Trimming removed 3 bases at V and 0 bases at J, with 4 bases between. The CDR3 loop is CASSSSSYEQYF. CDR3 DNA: TGTGCCAGCAGCTCCAGCTCCTACGAGCAGTACTTC.

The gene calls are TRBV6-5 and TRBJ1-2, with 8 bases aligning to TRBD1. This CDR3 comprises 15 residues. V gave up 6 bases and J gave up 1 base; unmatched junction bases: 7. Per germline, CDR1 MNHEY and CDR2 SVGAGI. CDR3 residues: CASSDPGGYNYGYTF. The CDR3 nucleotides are TGTGCCAGCAGCGATCCAGGGGGCTATAACTATGGCTACACCTTC.

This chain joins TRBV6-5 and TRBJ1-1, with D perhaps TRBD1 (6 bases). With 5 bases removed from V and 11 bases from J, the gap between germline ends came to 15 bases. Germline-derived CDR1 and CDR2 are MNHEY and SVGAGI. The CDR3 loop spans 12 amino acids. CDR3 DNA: TGTGCCAGCAGTACCAGGGGCCCGGGGGCTTTCTTT. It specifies CASSTRGPGAFF.

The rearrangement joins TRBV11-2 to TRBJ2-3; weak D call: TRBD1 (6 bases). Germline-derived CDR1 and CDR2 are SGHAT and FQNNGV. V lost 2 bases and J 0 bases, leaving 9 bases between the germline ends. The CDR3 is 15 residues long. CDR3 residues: CASSLWQGSTDTQYF. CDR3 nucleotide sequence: TGTGCCAGCAGCTTATGGCAGGGGAGCACAGATACGCAGTATTTT.

The CDR3 reads CASSRTRCGYGEGLPGELFF. The CDR3 coding sequence is TGTGCCAGCAGCCGTACCAGGTGTGGGTATGGGGAGGGCCTTCCCGGGGAGCTGTTTTTT. The V and J genes are TRBV28 and TRBJ2-2, with TRBD2 identical over 7 bases. V lost 6 bases, J lost 6 bases, and 25 bases stayed unmatched. CDR1 and CDR2 (germline): MDHEN, SYDVKM. The CDR3 is 20 residues long.

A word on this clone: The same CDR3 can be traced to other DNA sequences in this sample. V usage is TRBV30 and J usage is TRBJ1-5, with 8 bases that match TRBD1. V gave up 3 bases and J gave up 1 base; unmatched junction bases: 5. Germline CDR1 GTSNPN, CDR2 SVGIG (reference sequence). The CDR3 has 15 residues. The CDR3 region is CAWSRTGRSNQPQHF. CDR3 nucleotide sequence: TGTGCCTGGAGCAGGACAGGGAGGAGCAATCAGCCCCAGCATTTT.

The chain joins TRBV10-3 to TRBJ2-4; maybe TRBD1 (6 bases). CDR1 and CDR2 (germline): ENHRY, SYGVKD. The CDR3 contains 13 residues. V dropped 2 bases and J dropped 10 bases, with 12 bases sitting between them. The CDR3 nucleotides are TGTGCCATCAGTGAGCAGGACAGCGGAATTCAGTACTTC. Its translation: CAISEQDSGIQYF.

DNA of the CDR3: TGTGCCAGCAGTGGGCTAGCGGGAGGTTACACAGATACGCAGTATTTT. It specifies CASSGLAGGYTDTQYF. The chain combines TRBV6-1 with TRBJ2-3; 11 bases fit TRBD2. V lost 4 bases to trimming and J lost 2 bases; unmatched junction nucleotides: 5. The CDR3 loop spans 16 amino acids. CDR1 is MNHNS and CDR2 is SASEGT in the germline V gene.

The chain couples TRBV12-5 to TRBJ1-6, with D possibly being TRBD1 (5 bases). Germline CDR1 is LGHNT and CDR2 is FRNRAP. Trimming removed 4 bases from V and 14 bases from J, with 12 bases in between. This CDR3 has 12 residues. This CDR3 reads CASGSPRGALHF. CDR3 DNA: TGTGCTAGTGGTTCCCCCCGGGGGGCCCTCCACTTT.

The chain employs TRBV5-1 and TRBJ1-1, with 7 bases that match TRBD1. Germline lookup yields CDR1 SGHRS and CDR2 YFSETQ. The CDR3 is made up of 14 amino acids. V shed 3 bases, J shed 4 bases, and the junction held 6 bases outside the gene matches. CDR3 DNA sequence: TGCGCCAGCAGCTCTGACAGGGTGAGCACTGAAGCTTTCTTT. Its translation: CASSSDRVSTEAFF.

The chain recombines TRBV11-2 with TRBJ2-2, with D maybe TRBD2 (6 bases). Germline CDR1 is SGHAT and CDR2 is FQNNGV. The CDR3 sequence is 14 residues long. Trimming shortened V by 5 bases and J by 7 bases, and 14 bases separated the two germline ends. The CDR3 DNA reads TGTGCCAGCAGCAACTTAGTGGGGGGCGGGGAGCTGTTTTTT. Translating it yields CASSNLVGGGELFF.

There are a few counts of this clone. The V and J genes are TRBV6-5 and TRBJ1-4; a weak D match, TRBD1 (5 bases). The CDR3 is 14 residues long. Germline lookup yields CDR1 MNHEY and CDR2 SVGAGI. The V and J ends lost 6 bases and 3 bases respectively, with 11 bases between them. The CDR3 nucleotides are TGTGCCAGCAGGGTGGGGGGAGCTAATGAAAAACTGTTTTTT. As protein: CASRVGGANEKLFF.

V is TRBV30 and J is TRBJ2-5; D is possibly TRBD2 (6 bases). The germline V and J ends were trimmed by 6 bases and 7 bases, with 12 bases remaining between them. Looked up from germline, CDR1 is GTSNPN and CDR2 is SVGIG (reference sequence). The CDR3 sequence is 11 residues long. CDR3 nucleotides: TGTGCCTGTGATAGCGGTGGGACCCAGTACTTC. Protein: CACDSGGTQYF. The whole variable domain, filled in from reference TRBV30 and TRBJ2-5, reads SQTIHQWPATLVQPVGSPLSLECTVEGTSNPNLYWYRQAAGRGLQLLFYSVGIGQISSEVPQNLSASRPQDRQFILSSKKLLLSDSGFYLCACDSGGTQYFGPGTRLLVL.

In DNA form, the CDR3 reads TGTGCCAGCAGTTTCGTGTCAGGGGAGACCCAGTACTTC. Protein product: CASSFVSGETQYF. This sequence joins TRBV12-3 or TRBV12-4 and TRBJ2-5, with D perhaps TRBD1 (5 bases). This CDR3 is built from 13 residues. The V and J ends lost 3 bases and 5 bases respectively, with 10 bases between them.

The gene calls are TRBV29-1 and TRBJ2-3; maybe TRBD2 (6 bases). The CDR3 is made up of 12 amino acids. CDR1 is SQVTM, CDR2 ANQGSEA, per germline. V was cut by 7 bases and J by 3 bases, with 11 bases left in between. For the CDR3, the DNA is TGCAGCGCCAGGAGCGGGACAGATACGCAGTATTTT. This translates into CSARSGTDTQYF.

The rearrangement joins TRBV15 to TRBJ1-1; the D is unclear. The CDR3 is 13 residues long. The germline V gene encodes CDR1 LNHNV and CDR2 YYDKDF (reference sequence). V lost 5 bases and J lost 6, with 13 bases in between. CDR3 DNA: TGTGCCACCAGCTTAGAGCGTTTGGCTGAAGCTTTCTTT. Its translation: CATSLERLAEAFF.

CDR3 nucleotides: TGTGCCAGTTCTCCGGGACAGGGAATGAACGAGCAGTACTTC. As protein: CASSPGQGMNEQYF. The rearrangement links TRBV18 to TRBJ2-7; TRBD1 matches at 9 bases. With 9 bases clipped from V and 5 bases from J, the junction kept 11 bases outside the gene matches. Germline values: CDR1 KGHSH, CDR2 LQKENI. This CDR3 region has 14 residues.

The CDR3 spells CASSLPGQGNTEAFF. DNA for the CDR3: TGTGCCAGCAGCTTACCGGGACAGGGGAACACTGAAGCTTTCTTT. This rearrangement joins TRBV5-4 to TRBJ1-1, with TRBD1 matching over 9 bases. The CDR3 covers 15 residues. CDR1 is SGHNT and CDR2 is YYREEE in the germline V gene (reference sequence). The V gene end was trimmed by 2 bases and the J gene end by 1 base; junction bases not matched to a gene: 3.

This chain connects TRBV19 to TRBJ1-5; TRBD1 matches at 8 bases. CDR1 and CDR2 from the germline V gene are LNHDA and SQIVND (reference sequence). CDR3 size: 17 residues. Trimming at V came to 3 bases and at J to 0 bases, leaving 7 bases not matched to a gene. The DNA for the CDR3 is TGTGCCAGTAGTATCGGGAGACAGGGGTATAGCAATCAGCCCCAGCATTTT. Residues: CASSIGRQGYSNQPQHF.

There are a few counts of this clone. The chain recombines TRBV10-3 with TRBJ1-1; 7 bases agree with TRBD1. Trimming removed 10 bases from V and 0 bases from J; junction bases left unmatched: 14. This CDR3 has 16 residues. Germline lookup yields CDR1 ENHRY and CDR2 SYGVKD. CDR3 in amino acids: CATKWAGGEVNTEAFF. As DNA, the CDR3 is TGTGCCACCAAGTGGGCAGGGGGAGAGGTGAACACTGAAGCTTTCTTT.

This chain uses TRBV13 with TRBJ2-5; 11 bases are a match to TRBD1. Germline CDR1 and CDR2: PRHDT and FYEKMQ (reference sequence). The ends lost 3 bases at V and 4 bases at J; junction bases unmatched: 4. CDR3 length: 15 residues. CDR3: CASSLDRGLTETQYF. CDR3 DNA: TGTGCCAGCAGCTTGGACAGGGGGCTGACAGAGACCCAGTACTTC.

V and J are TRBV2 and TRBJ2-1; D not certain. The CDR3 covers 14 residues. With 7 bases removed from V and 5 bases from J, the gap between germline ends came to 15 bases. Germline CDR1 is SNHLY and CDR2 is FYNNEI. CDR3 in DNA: TGTGCCAGCAACGGAGTAACAACGAACAATGAGCAGTTCTTC. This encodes CASNGVTTNNEQFF.

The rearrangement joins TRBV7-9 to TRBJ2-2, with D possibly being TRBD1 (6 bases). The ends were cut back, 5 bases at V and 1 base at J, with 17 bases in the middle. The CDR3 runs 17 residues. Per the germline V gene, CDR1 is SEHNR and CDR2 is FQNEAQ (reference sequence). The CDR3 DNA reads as TGTGCCAGCAGCCCTACGGACAGAGTTCAGAACACCGGGGAGCTGTTTTTT. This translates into CASSPTDRVQNTGELFF.

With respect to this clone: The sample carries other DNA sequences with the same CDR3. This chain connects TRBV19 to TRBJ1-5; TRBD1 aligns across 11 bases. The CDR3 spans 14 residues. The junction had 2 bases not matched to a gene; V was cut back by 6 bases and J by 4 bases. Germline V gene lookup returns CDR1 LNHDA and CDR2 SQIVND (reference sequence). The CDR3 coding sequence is TGTGCCAGTAGCGGGACAGGGGGGAATCAGCCCCAGCATTTT. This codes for CASSGTGGNQPQHF.

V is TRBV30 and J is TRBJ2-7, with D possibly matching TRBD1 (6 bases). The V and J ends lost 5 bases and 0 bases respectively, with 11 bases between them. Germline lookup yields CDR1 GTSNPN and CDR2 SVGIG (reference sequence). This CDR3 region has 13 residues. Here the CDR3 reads CAWEAGASYEQYF. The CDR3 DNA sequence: TGTGCCTGGGAGGCAGGGGCCTCCTACGAGCAGTACTTC.

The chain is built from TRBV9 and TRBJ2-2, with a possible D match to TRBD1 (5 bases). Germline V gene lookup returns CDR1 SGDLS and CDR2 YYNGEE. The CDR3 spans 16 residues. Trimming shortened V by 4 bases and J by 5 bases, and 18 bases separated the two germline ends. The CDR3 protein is CASSPGAAEITGELFF. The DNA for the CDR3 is TGTGCCAGCAGCCCTGGGGCAGCCGAGATTACCGGGGAGCTGTTTTTT. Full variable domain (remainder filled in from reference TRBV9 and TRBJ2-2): DSGVTQTPKHLITATGQRVTLRCSPRSGDLSVYWYQQSLDQGLQFLIQYYNGEERAKGNILERFSAQQFPDLHSELNLSSLELGDSALYFCASSPGAAEITGELFFGEGSRLTVL.

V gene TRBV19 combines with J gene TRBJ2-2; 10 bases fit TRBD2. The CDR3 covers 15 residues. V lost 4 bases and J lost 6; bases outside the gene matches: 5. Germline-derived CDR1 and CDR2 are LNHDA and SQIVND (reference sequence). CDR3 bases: TGTGCCAGTAGTACTAGCGGGAGTCACGCCGGGGAGCTGTTTTTT. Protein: CASSTSGSHAGELFF.

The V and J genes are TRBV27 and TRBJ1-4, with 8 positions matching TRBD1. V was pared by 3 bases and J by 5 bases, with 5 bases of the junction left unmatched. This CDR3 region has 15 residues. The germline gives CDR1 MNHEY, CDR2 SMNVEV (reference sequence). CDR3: CASSFGQGENEKLFF. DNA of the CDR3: TGTGCCAGCAGTTTTGGACAGGGAGAAAATGAAAAACTGTTTTTT.

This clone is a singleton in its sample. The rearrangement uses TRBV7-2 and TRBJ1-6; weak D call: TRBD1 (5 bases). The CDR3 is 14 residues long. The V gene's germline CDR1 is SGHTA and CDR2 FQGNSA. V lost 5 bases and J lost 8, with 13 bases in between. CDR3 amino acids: CASSARSRDSPLHF. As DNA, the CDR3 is TGTGCCAGCAGCGCCCGGAGCAGGGATTCACCCCTCCACTTT.